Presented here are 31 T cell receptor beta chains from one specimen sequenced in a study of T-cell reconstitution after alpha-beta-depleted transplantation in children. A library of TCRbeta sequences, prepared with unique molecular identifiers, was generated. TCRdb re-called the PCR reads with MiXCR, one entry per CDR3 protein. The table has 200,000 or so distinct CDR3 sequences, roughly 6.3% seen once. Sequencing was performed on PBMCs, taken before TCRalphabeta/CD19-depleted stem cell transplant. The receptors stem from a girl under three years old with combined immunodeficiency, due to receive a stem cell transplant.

This CDR3 reads CSALVGDYEQYF. In DNA form, the CDR3 reads TGCAGTGCCCTCGTAGGGGACTACGAGCAGTACTTC. The V call is TRBV20-1, the J call TRBJ2-7; TRBD1 is a possible D gene (5 bases). V gave up 6 bases and J gave up 3 bases, with 12 bases separating them. This CDR3 is built from 12 residues. The germline gives CDR1 DFQATT, CDR2 SNEGSKA (reference sequence).

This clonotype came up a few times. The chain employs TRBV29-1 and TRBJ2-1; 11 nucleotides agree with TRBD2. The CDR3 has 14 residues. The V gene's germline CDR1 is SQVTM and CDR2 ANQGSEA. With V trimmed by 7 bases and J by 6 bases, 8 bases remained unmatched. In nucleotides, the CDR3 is TGCAGCGCCTCCGGGACTAGCGGAGGCAATGAGCAGTTCTTC. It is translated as CSASGTSGGNEQFF.

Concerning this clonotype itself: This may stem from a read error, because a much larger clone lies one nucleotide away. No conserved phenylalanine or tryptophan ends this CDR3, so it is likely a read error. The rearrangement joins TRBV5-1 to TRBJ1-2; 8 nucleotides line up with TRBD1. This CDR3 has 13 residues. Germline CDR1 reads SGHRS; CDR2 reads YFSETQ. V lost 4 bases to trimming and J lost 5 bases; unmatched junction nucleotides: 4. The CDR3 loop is CASSIGQGYGYTS. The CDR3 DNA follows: TGCGCCAGCAGCATAGGACAGGGATATGGCTACACCTCC.

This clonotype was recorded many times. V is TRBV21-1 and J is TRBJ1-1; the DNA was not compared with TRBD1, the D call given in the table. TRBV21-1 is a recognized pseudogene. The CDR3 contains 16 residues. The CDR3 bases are TGTGCCAGCAGCGTTCAGAGGGGACGGATGAACACTGAAGCTTTCTTT. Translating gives CASSVQRGRMNTEAFF.

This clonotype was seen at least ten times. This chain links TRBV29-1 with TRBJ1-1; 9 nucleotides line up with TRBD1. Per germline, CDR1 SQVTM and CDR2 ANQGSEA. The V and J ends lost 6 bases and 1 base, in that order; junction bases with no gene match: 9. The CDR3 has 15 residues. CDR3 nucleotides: TGCAGCGTACAGGGGGCTGTTATACGGAACACTGAAGCTTTCTTT. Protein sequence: CSVQGAVIRNTEAFF.

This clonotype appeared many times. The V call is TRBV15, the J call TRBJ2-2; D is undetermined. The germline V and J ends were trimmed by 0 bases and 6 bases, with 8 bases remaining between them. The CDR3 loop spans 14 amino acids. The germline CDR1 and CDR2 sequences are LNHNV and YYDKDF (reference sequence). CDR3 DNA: TGTGCCACCAGCAGAGATCGACAATCCGGGGAGCTGTTTTTT. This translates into CATSRDRQSGELFF. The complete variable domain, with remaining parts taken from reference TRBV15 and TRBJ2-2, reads DAMVIQNPRYQVTQFGKPVTLSCSQTLNHNVMYWYQQKSSQAPKLLFHYYDKDFNNEADTPDNFQSRRPNTSFCFLDIRSPGLGDTAMYLCATSRDRQSGELFFGEGSRLTVL.

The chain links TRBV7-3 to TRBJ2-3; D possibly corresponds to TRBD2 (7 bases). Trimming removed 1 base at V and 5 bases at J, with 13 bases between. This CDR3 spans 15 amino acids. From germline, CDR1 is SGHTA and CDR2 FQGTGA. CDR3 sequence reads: CASSLRGGAVDTQYF. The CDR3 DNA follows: TGTGCCAGCAGCTTAAGGGGGGGGGCCGTAGATACGCAGTATTTT.

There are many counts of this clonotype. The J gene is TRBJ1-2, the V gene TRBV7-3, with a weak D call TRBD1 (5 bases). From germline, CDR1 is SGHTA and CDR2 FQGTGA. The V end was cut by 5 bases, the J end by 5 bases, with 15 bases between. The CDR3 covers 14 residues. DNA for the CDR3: TGTGCCAGCAGCCCCCGTGGGGGAACTTATGGCTACACCTTC. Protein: CASSPRGGTYGYTF. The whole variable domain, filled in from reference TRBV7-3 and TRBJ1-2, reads GAGVSQTPSNKVTEKGKYVELRCDPISGHTALYWYRQSLGQGPEFLIYFQGTGAADDSGLPNDRFFAVRPEGSVSTLKIQRTERGDSAVYLCASSPRGGTYGYTFGSGTRLTVV.

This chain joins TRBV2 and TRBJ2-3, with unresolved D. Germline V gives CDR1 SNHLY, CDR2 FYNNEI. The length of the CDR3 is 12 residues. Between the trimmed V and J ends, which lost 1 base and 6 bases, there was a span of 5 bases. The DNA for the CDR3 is TGTGCCAGCAGTGAAGGGCGGGATACGCAGTATTTT. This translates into CASSEGRDTQYF.

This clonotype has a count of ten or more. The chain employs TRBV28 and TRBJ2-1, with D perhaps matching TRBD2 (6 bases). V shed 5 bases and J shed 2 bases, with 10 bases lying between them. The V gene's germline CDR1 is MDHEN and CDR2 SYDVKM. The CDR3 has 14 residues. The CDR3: CASSGGNPYNEQFF. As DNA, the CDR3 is TGTGCCAGCAGTGGCGGGAATCCCTACAATGAGCAGTTCTTC.

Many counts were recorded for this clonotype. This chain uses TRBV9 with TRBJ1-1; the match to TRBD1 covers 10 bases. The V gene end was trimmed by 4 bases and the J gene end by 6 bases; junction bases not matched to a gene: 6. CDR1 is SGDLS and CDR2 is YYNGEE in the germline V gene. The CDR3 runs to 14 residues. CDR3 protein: CASSQLGQGAEAFF. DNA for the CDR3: TGTGCCAGCAGCCAACTAGGACAGGGGGCTGAAGCTTTCTTT.

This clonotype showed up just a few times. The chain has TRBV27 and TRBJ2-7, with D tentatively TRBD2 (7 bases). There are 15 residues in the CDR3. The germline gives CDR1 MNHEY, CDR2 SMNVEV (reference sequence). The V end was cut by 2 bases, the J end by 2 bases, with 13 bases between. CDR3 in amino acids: CASSLRGRGPYEQYF. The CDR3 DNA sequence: TGTGCCAGCAGTTTAAGGGGGAGGGGTCCCTACGAGCAGTACTTC.

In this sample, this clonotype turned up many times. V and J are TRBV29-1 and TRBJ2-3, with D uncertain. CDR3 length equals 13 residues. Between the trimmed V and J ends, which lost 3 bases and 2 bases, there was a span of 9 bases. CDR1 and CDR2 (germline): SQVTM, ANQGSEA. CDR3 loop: CSVDLQPTDTQYF. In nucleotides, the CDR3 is TGCAGCGTTGATTTACAGCCCACAGATACGCAGTATTTT.

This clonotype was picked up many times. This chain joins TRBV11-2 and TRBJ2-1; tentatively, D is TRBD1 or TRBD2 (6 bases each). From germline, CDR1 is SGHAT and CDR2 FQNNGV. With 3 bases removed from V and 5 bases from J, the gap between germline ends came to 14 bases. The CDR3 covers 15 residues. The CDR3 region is CASSLVGGIDNEQFF. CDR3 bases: TGTGCCAGCAGCTTGGTGGGGGGCATCGACAATGAGCAGTTCTTC.

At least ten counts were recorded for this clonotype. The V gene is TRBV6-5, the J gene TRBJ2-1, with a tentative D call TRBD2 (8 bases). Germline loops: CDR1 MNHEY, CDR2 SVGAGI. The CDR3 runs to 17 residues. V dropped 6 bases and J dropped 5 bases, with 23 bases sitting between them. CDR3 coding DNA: TGTGCCAGCAGCGTTTGGAGCGGGGGACAGCCTCACAATGAGCAGTTCTTC. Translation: CASSVWSGGQPHNEQFF.

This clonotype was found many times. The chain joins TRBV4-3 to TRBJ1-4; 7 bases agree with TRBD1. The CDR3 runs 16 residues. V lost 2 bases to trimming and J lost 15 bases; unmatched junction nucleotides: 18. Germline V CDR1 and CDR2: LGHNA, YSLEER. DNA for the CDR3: TGCGCCAGCAGCCAAAACCCTTGGGACAGCCGGCGAATGGTGTTTTTT. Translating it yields CASSQNPWDSRRMVFF.

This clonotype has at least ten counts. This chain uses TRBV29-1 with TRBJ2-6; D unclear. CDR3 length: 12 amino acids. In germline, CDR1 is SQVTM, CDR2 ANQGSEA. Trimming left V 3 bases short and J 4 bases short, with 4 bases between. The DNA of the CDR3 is TGCAGCGTTGAGGAAGGGGCCAACGTCCTGACTTTC. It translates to CSVEEGANVLTF.

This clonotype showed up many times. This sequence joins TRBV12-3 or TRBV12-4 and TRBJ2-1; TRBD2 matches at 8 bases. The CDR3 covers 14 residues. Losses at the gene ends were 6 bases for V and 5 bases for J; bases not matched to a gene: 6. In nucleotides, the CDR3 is TGTGCCAGCAGGCGTGTGGGACTAGACAATGAGCAGTTCTTC. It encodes CASRRVGLDNEQFF.

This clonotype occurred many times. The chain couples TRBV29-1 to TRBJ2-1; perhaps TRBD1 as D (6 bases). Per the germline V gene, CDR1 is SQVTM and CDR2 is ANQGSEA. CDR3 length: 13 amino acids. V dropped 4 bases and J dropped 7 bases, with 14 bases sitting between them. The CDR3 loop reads CSVVGTPQNEQFF. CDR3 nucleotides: TGCAGCGTTGTCGGGACACCCCAGAATGAGCAGTTCTTC.

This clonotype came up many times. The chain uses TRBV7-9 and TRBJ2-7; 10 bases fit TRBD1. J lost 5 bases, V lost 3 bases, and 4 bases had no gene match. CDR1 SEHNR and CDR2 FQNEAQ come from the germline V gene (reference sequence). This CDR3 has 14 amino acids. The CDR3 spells CASSFTGQGNEQYF. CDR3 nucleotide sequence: TGTGCCAGCAGCTTTACGGGACAGGGGAACGAGCAGTACTTC.

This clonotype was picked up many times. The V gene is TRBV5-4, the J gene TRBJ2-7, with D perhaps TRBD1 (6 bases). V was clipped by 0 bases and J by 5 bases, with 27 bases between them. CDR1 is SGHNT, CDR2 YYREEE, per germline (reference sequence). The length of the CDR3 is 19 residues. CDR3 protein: CASSLDQGSGSLPLNEQYF. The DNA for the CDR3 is TGTGCCAGCAGCTTGGATCAGGGGTCGGGGTCCCTCCCCTTGAACGAGCAGTACTTC.

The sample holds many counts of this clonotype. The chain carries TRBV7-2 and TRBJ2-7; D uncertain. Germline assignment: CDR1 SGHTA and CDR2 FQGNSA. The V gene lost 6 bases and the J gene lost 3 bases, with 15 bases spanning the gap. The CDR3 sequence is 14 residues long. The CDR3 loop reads CASRQDQTNYEQYF. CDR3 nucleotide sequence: TGTGCCAGCAGGCAGGACCAGACAAACTACGAGCAGTACTTC.

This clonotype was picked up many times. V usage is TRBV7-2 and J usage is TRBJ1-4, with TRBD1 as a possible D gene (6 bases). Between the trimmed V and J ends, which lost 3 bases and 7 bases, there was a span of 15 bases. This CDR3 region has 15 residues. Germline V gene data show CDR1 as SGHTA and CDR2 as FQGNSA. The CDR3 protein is CASSLQGTLTEKLFF. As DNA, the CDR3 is TGTGCCAGCAGCTTGCAGGGGACTTTAACTGAAAAACTGTTTTTT.

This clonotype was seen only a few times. This CDR3 reads CSALAGISQETQYF. The CDR3 region has the DNA TGCAGTGCTTTAGCCGGCATTTCTCAAGAGACCCAGTACTTC. The V and J genes are TRBV20-1 and TRBJ2-5, with unresolved D. Trimming took 5 bases from V and 2 from J, leaving 15 bases between them. Germline lookup yields CDR1 DFQATT and CDR2 SNEGSKA (reference sequence). This CDR3 is 14 amino acids long.

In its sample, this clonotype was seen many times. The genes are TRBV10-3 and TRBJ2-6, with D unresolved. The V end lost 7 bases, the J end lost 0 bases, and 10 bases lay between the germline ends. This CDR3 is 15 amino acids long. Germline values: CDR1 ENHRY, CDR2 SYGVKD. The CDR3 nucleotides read TGTGCCATCACCCGAGACTTCTCTGGGGCCAACGTCCTGACTTTC. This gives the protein CAITRDFSGANVLTF.

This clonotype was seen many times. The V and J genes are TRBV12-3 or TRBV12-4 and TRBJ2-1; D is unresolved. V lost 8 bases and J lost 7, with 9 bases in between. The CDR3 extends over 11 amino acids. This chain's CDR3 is CASAKSNEQFF. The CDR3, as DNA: TGTGCCAGCGCGAAGTCTAATGAGCAGTTCTTC.

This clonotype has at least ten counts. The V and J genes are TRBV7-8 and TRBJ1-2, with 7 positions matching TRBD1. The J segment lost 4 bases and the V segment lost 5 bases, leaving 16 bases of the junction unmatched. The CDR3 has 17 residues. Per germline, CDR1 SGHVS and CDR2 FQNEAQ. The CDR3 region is CASSISNVGTVGYGYTF. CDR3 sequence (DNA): TGTGCCAGCAGCATTAGTAATGTGGGGACAGTCGGCTATGGCTACACCTTC. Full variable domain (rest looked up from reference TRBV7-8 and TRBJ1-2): GAGVSQSPRYKVAKRGQDVALRCDPISGHVSLFWYQQALGQGPEFLTYFQNEAQLDKSGLPSDRFFAERPEGSVSTLKIQRTQQEDSAVYLCASSISNVGTVGYGYTFGSGTRLTVV.

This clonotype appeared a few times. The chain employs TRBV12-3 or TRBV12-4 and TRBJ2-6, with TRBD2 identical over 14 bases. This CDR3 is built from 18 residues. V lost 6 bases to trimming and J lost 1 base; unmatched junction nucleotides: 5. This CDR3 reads CASRGLAGVSSGANVLTF. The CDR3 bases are TGTGCCAGCAGGGGACTAGCGGGAGTCTCATCTGGGGCCAACGTCCTGACTTTC.

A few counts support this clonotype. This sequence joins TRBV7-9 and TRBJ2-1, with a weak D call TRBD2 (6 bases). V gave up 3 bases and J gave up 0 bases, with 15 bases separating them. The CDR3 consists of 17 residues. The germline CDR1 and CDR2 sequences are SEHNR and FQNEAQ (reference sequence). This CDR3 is CASSFPEGTSSYNEQFF. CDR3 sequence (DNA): TGTGCCAGCAGCTTCCCGGAGGGGACCAGCTCCTACAATGAGCAGTTCTTC.

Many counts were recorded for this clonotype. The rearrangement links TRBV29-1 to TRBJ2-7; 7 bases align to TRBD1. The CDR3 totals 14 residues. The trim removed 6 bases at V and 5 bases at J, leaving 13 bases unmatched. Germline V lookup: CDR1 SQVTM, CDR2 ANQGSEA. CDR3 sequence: CSVESGQAPHEQYF. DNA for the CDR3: TGCAGCGTGGAAAGCGGACAGGCCCCCCACGAGCAGTACTTC.

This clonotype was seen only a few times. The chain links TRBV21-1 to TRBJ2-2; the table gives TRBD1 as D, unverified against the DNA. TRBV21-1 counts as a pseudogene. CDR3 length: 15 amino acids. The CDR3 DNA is TGTGCCAGCAGCAAAAACACGGGGCACACCGGGGAGCTGTTTTTT. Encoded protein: CASSKNTGHTGELFF.